Following are 29 T cell receptor beta chains from one sample sequenced in a study of naive and memory T cell subsets. The SP2 primer and nested alpha and beta constant region primers amplified ligated cDNA in four rounds. TCRdb passed the UMI-ligation and nested PCR reads through MiXCR, listing each CDR3 protein once. This sample carries tens of thousands of distinct CDR3 sequences, 11% of them seen once, and the ten largest clones take less than 4%. Treatment in this sample: skin biopsy from PPD injection site in Mantoux-positive individual. TCR cDNA received a 3' ligated oligonucleotide that carried a UMI. The material was skin, obtained from a tuberculin skin test site. The source is an adult in good health.

This clonotype was detected only a few times. The chain is built from TRBV7-2 and TRBJ2-3; D is ambiguous. The CDR3 has 11 residues. V shed 2 bases and J shed 7 bases, with 4 bases lying between them. Germline CDR1 is SGHTA and CDR2 is FQGNSA. Written as DNA, the CDR3 is TGTGCCAGCAGCTTAAAGAATACGCAGTATTTT. As protein: CASSLKNTQYF.

The V gene is TRBV5-1, the J gene TRBJ2-3, with TRBD1 identical over 8 bases. The ends lost 4 bases at V and 1 base at J; junction bases unmatched: 2. The CDR3 is 14 residues long. Per germline, CDR1 SGHRS and CDR2 YFSETQ. The CDR3 bases are TGCGCCAGCAGCCCGGGACAGGGCACAGATACGCAGTATTTT. This sequence encodes CASSPGQGTDTQYF. Supplemented by reference TRBV5-1 and TRBJ2-3, the full variable domain reads KAGVTQTPRYLIKTRGQQVTLSCSPISGHRSVSWYQQTPGQGLQFLFEYFSETQRNKGNFPGRFSGRQFSNSRSEMNVSTLELGDSALYLCASSPGQGTDTQYFGPGTRLTVL.

V usage is TRBV7-3 and J usage is TRBJ1-1, with 7 positions matching TRBD1. Germline V CDR1 and CDR2: SGHTA, FQGTGA. The CDR3 runs 13 residues. V lost 5 bases to trimming and J lost 1 base; unmatched junction nucleotides: 1. This CDR3 reads CASSRDRNTEAFF. CDR3 bases: TGTGCCAGCAGCCGGGACAGGAACACTGAAGCTTTCTTT.

At least ten counts were recorded for this clonotype. This rearrangement joins TRBV15 to TRBJ2-1; D gene ambiguous. This CDR3 region has 15 residues. CDR1 is LNHNV, CDR2 YYDKDF, per germline (reference sequence). The V and J ends lost 5 bases and 0 bases respectively, with 11 bases between them. This CDR3 is CATSLSLYSYNEQFF. DNA for the CDR3: TGTGCCACCAGCCTCAGTCTCTACTCCTACAATGAGCAGTTCTTC.

The table lists this clonotype with many counts. V usage is TRBV7-2 and J usage is TRBJ2-1, with 8 bases matching TRBD2. Germline V gives CDR1 SGHTA, CDR2 FQGNSA. The CDR3 has 18 residues. Trimming removed 3 bases from V and 7 bases from J; junction bases left unmatched: 17. CDR3 sequence: CASSFRPLSGSGLNEQFF. DNA of the CDR3: TGTGCCAGCAGCTTTAGGCCCCTGAGCGGGAGTGGGTTGAATGAGCAGTTCTTC.

The CDR3 loop is CASSSLRPGMNTEAFF. The CDR3 DNA follows: TGTGCCAGCAGCTCGTTAAGGCCAGGAATGAACACTGAAGCTTTCTTT. The V gene is TRBV7-6, the J gene TRBJ1-1, with no clear D. The CDR3 spans 16 residues. Looked up from germline, CDR1 is SGHVS and CDR2 is FNYEAQ. V was trimmed by 4 bases and J by 0 bases, leaving 15 bases between them.

This clonotype was seen a few times. The gene calls are TRBV7-3 and TRBJ2-3; D may be TRBD2 (5 bases). In germline, CDR1 is SGHTA, CDR2 FQGTGA. The ends were cut back, 6 bases at V and 6 bases at J, with 13 bases in the middle. The CDR3 consists of 13 residues. CDR3 residues: CASSSYPGDTQYF. CDR3 DNA: TGTGCCAGCAGTTCCTACCCGGGGGATACGCAGTATTTT.

This clonotype came up many times. The chain links TRBV20-1 to TRBJ1-2; 10 positions agree with TRBD1. This CDR3 has 14 residues. J was trimmed by 3 bases and V by 3 bases; bases with no gene match: 4. Germline V gene data show CDR1 as DFQATT and CDR2 as SNEGSKA (reference sequence). The CDR3 sequence is CSARGTGEDYGYTF. Written as DNA, the CDR3 is TGCAGTGCTAGGGGGACAGGGGAGGACTATGGCTACACCTTC.

CDR3 DNA: TGTGCCAGCAGTTTAAAAGGGTGGGCCCAGTACTTC. It codes for CASSLKGWAQYF. V gene TRBV12-3 or TRBV12-4 combines with J gene TRBJ2-5; D gene uncertain. The CDR3 runs 12 residues. The V end lost 2 bases, the J end lost 9 bases, and 10 bases lay between the germline ends.

This clonotype was seen at least ten times. The chain recombines TRBV3-1 with TRBJ1-5; D is undetermined. Germline V gene lookup returns CDR1 LGHDT and CDR2 YNNKEL (reference sequence). This CDR3 region has 13 residues. V was clipped by 0 bases and J by 6 bases, with 6 bases between them. CDR3: CASSQDTGQPQHF. The CDR3 region has the DNA TGTGCCAGCAGCCAAGATACCGGTCAGCCCCAGCATTTT.

This clonotype was detected only a few times. The chain links TRBV20-1 to TRBJ2-7, with TRBD2 matching over 16 bases. Trimming at V came to 3 bases and at J to 4 bases, leaving 3 bases not matched to a gene. Germline CDR1 and CDR2: DFQATT and SNEGSKA (reference sequence). This CDR3 has 15 residues. DNA of the CDR3: TGCAGTGCTAGGGGGACTAGCGGGAGGGTTTACGAGCAGTACTTC. Residues: CSARGTSGRVYEQYF.

The chain is built from TRBV11-3 and TRBJ2-7; D might be TRBD1 (5 bases). This CDR3 is built from 14 residues. Germline loops: CDR1 SGHNT, CDR2 YENEEA. The V end was cut by 3 bases, the J end by 4 bases, with 13 bases between. The CDR3 DNA reads as TGTGCCAGCAGCTTCGCCAGGGAAGTTTACGAGCAGTACTTC. Its protein product is CASSFAREVYEQYF.

Many counts were recorded for this clonotype. CDR3 protein: CSARPRGLGTGENYGYTF. The CDR3 region has the DNA TGCAGTGCTAGACCCCGCGGGCTCGGGACAGGCGAGAACTATGGCTACACCTTC. The genes are TRBV20-1 and TRBJ1-2; 8 bases match TRBD1. V shed 2 bases and J 2 bases; nucleotides not matched to a gene: 16. This CDR3 contains 18 residues. In germline, CDR1 is DFQATT, CDR2 SNEGSKA (reference sequence).

This clonotype was seen at least ten times. The V call is TRBV20-1, the J call TRBJ1-5, with a possible D match to TRBD1 (6 bases). CDR1 is DFQATT, CDR2 SNEGSKA, per germline (reference sequence). This CDR3 has 15 residues. V was pared by 3 bases and J by 6 bases, with 18 bases between. The CDR3 nucleotides read TGCAGTGCTAGCGACGGACAGAAGAGGGGTCAGCCCCAGCATTTT. It yields the protein CSASDGQKRGQPQHF.

This chain connects TRBV25-1 to TRBJ2-1; possibly TRBD2 for D (6 bases). From germline, CDR1 is MGHDK and CDR2 SYGVNS. The CDR3 spans 15 residues. Trimming removed 0 bases at V and 0 bases at J, with 6 bases between. CDR3 region: CASSEYGSSYNEQFF. The CDR3 DNA reads as TGTGCCAGCAGTGAATACGGGAGCTCCTACAATGAGCAGTTCTTC.

This clonotype was counted between two and nine times. The V call is TRBV13, the J call TRBJ2-1; TRBD2 is a possible D gene (5 bases). The germline V gene encodes CDR1 PRHDT and CDR2 FYEKMQ (reference sequence). The CDR3 contains 15 residues. V dropped 4 bases and J dropped 0 bases, with 10 bases sitting between them. CDR3 amino acids: CASSYSGSSYNEQFF. CDR3 coding DNA: TGTGCCAGCAGCTACTCGGGGAGCTCCTACAATGAGCAGTTCTTC. Complete variable domain (other parts from reference TRBV13 and TRBJ2-1): AAGVIQSPRHLIKEKRETATLKCYPIPRHDTVYWYQQGPGQDPQFLISFYEKMQSDKGSIPDRFSAQQFSDYHSELNMSSLELGDSALYFCASSYSGSSYNEQFFGPGTRLTVL.

V usage is TRBV5-1 and J usage is TRBJ1-1; D remains unclear. Trimming removed 2 bases at V and 1 base at J, with 6 bases between. Germline V gene lookup returns CDR1 SGHRS and CDR2 YFSETQ. There are 13 residues in the CDR3. As DNA, the CDR3 is TGCGCCAGCAGCTTTTCGGGGAACACTGAAGCTTTCTTT. This codes for CASSFSGNTEAFF.

This clonotype was recorded at least ten times. This sequence joins TRBV30 and TRBJ2-3; no clear D gene. Germline V lookup: CDR1 GTSNPN, CDR2 SVGIG (reference sequence). The CDR3 runs to 13 residues. Trimming took 0 bases from V and 5 from J, leaving 9 bases between them. The CDR3 sequence: CAWSVRSRDTQYF. CDR3 nucleotides: TGTGCCTGGAGTGTACGATCGAGAGATACGCAGTATTTT.

This clonotype was seen repeatedly, ten times or more. The chain carries TRBV7-9 and TRBJ2-7; TRBD2 matches 7 bases. With V trimmed by 4 bases and J by 3 bases, 15 bases remained unmatched. The CDR3 extends over 17 amino acids. CDR1 and CDR2 (germline): SEHNR, FQNEAQ (reference sequence). CDR3 bases: TGTGCCAGCAGCTCTGGGGGGAGCGGGGCTGGGATCTACGAGCAGTACTTC. It is translated as CASSSGGSGAGIYEQYF.

The chain has TRBV11-3 and TRBJ2-6; D is unclear. Trimming shortened V by 5 bases and J by 5 bases, and 13 bases separated the two germline ends. The germline V gene has CDR1 SGHNT and CDR2 YENEEA. The CDR3 extends over 15 amino acids. The CDR3 here is CASSPLRDWANVLTF. CDR3 DNA: TGTGCCAGCAGCCCCCTTCGCGACTGGGCCAACGTCCTGACTTTC.

This clonotype was detected only a few times. The V and J genes are TRBV5-1 and TRBJ1-1; 8 bases fit TRBD1. CDR3 size: 13 residues. The germline gives CDR1 SGHRS, CDR2 YFSETQ. V was clipped by 4 bases and J by 10 bases; unmatched bases: 9. The CDR3 DNA sequence: TGCGCCAGCAGCGAAGGGACAGGAGTAGGAGCTTTCTTT. Its translation is CASSEGTGVGAFF.

The table lists this clonotype with a few counts. This chain uses TRBV2 with TRBJ2-5, with D maybe TRBD2 (5 bases). The CDR3 contains 14 residues. The germline V and J ends were trimmed by 0 bases and 4 bases, with 9 bases remaining between them. Germline lookup yields CDR1 SNHLY and CDR2 FYNNEI. The DNA of the CDR3 is TGTGCCAGCAGTGAAGCGGGAGTCCCAGAGACCCAGTACTTC. Protein sequence: CASSEAGVPETQYF. The full variable domain, with the rest looked up from reference TRBV2 and TRBJ2-5, is EPEVTQTPSHQVTQMGQEVILRCVPISNHLYFYWYRQILGQKVEFLVSFYNNEISEKSEIFDDQFSVERPDGSNFTLKIRSTKLEDSAMYFCASSEAGVPETQYFGPGTRLLVL.

This clonotype was observed at least ten times. This rearrangement joins TRBV30 to TRBJ1-6; the D is unclear. The CDR3 contains 13 residues. CDR1 is GTSNPN and CDR2 is SVGIG in the germline V gene (reference sequence). V lost 5 bases and J lost 4, with 9 bases in between. CDR3 sequence reads: CAWDMAYNSPLHF. CDR3 DNA sequence: TGTGCCTGGGACATGGCTTATAATTCACCCCTCCACTTT.

This clonotype was counted between two and nine times. In DNA, the CDR3 is TGTGCCAGCAGAGGGGTCACCGCCATGAACACTGAAGCTTTCTTT. As protein: CASRGVTAMNTEAFF. The rearrangement joins TRBV6-1 to TRBJ1-1; weak D call: TRBD1 (5 bases). Trimming stripped 6 bases from V and 0 bases from J, with 14 bases between. The CDR3 spans 15 residues. The germline gives CDR1 MNHNS, CDR2 SASEGT.

About this clonotype itself: A read error may be the cause here, since a much bigger clone is one base away. This CDR3 reads CSVGGTVYEQYF. The CDR3 DNA reads as TGCAGCGTTGGAGGGACAGTCTACGAGCAGTACTTC. This chain connects TRBV29-1 to TRBJ2-7, with TRBD1 matching 7 bases. Germline trimming cut 4 bases from V and 3 bases from J; bases unmatched to any gene: 3. The germline CDR1 and CDR2 sequences are SQVTM and ANQGSEA. The CDR3 loop spans 12 amino acids.

This clonotype appeared many times. This chain links TRBV20-1 with TRBJ2-7; 10 positions match TRBD1. The CDR3 is 15 residues long. Trimming cost V 5 bases and J 0 bases; bases outside gene matches: 7. Germline-derived CDR1 and CDR2 are DFQATT and SNEGSKA (reference sequence). CDR3 amino acids: CSAGDRGLTSYEQYF. CDR3 nucleotide sequence: TGCAGTGCTGGGGACAGGGGACTTACCTCCTACGAGCAGTACTTC.

In this sample, this clonotype turned up a few times. V gene TRBV7-2 combines with J gene TRBJ2-3, with D unresolved. CDR1 is SGHTA, CDR2 FQGNSA, per germline. CDR3 length: 14 amino acids. V shed 1 base and J shed 4 bases, with 9 bases lying between them. The CDR3 reads CASSLGLEADTQYF. The CDR3 DNA is TGTGCCAGCAGCTTAGGTCTAGAGGCAGATACGCAGTATTTT.

The chain employs TRBV5-1 and TRBJ2-1, with D unclear. From germline, CDR1 is SGHRS and CDR2 YFSETQ. The CDR3 length is 14 residues. The V and J ends lost 0 bases and 5 bases respectively, with 9 bases between them. This CDR3 reads CASSLGGPDNEQFF. CDR3 nucleotides: TGCGCCAGCAGCTTGGGAGGACCCGACAATGAGCAGTTCTTC.

The chain combines TRBV6-2 or TRBV6-3 with TRBJ2-7; unclear D gene. The germline V gene has CDR1 MNHEY and CDR2 SVGEGT. The CDR3 spans 15 residues. Trimming shortened V by 4 bases and J by 0 bases, and 13 bases separated the two germline ends. The CDR3 protein is CASSFRAGCSYEQYF. The CDR3, as DNA: TGTGCCAGCAGTTTCCGGGCAGGCTGCTCCTACGAGCAGTACTTC.